A selection of T cell receptor beta chains follows, all from one sample in a study of beta chain features in type 1 diabetes. This table comes from immunoSEQ multiplex PCR, and its TCRdb copy is limited to in-frame clones, with some not included. This table has over 150,000 clones, less than 9.5% appearing once. Sequencing was carried out using central memory CD4+ T cells from blood. The receptors derive from a man between 18 and 29 years old in good health. Both conserved end residues are part of each CDR3. Clone size is shown for a subset of rows, as once, few, many or a class of expanded clone.

j_call,clone_size,v_call,cdr3_aa
TRBJ1-5,few,TRBV5-5,CASRQRPDTSNQPQHF
TRBJ1-2,few,TRBV9,CASSASQGALVGGYTF
TRBJ1-1,few,TRBV14,CASSQVSSGLTAFF
TRBJ1-2,NA,TRBV5-1,CASSNGQGTHGYTF
TRBJ1-2,NA,TRBV6-1,CASSPEGQGYGYTF
TRBJ2-3,NA,TRBV7-9,CASSQDTGGSTDTQYF
TRBJ2-3,NA,TRBV4-3,CASSQDFGAGVAGVADTQYF
TRBJ2-7,NA,TRBV10-3,CAISESGGYNSYEQYF
TRBJ2-7,NA,TRBV27,CASSLRGEQYF
TRBJ2-7,many,TRBV19,CASEGTGYEQYF
TRBJ1-4,few,TRBV7-2,CASSPQGQGAEKLFF
TRBJ2-7,NA,TRBV27,CASSSTRDTYEQYF
TRBJ2-5,NA,TRBV7-2,CASSGDLAGGETQYF
TRBJ2-1,NA,TRBV20-1,CSARLRDREFF
TRBJ2-7,NA,TRBV7-8,CASSPTTGSYEQYF
TRBJ1-1,few,TRBV5-1,CASSLDGTANTEAFF
TRBJ2-5,NA,TRBV6-5,CASSYGGVGTQYF
TRBJ2-2,NA,TRBV5-1,CASSARTGSGELFF
TRBJ2-3,many,TRBV4-2,CASSQDPFADTQYF
TRBJ1-1,NA,TRBV7-3,CASRTGTSTEAFF
TRBJ2-2,few,TRBV30,CAWSGEITGELFF
TRBJ2-1,few,TRBV9,CASSVSGTSGRTFPEQFF
TRBJ2-3,many,TRBV28,CASRSPKTTTDTQYF
TRBJ2-1,many,TRBV5-8,CASSTGTGDNEQFF
TRBJ1-5,NA,TRBV7-2,CASSLGQGSNQPQHF
TRBJ1-5,NA,TRBV6-6,CASSPQGSYNQPQHF
TRBJ1-2,NA,TRBV5-4,CASSLFQGVNYGYTF
TRBJ1-1,many,TRBV18,CASSPLTGEPLNTEAFF
TRBJ1-2,NA,TRBV7-2,CASSLTGGPGDGGYTF
TRBJ2-3,NA,TRBV6-1,CASSRQGGADTQYF
TRBJ2-1,few,TRBV2,CAARGFDEQFF
TRBJ2-2,NA,TRBV7-8,CASSSSTGGTGELFF
TRBJ2-1,few,TRBV5-1,CASSLAQYNEQFF
TRBJ2-3,few,TRBV9,CASSVASGQQYF
TRBJ2-7,few,TRBV6-5,CASSKGWGLYEQYF
TRBJ1-2,NA,TRBV30,CALNLMVYTF
TRBJ2-2,NA,TRBV5-4,CASSLRQGPNTGELFF
TRBJ2-7,NA,TRBV7-2,CASSHTSGTYEQYF
TRBJ2-1,NA,TRBV7-3,CASSPSGRYNEQFF
TRBJ1-2,few,TRBV19,CASSATVSYGYTF
TRBJ2-7,few,TRBV6-5,CASRGQGTSYEQYF
TRBJ2-7,many,TRBV28,CASSHPNREYEQYF